A single count supports the clone carrying this T cell receptor (beta chain). This sample was included in a study of blood T cell repertoires in COVID-19. Only in-frame clones appear in the TCRdb table, and some are missing; sequencing was by immunoSEQ multiplex PCR. The sample includes some 150,000 clones, approximately 80% of them seen just once. V shed 6 bases, J shed 6 bases, and the junction held 21 bases outside the gene matches. Germline values: CDR1 MNHNY, CDR2 SVGAGI (reference sequence). CDR3 length equals 20 residues. V and J are TRBV6-6 and TRBJ2-1; 12 bases line up with TRBD2. Material: peripheral blood. The origin of this receptor is a woman aged 45-65 years with acute or convalescent COVID-19. As DNA, the CDR3 is TGTGCCAGCAGCCGGTCCAGCCTCAATGAACTAGCGGGAGGTGGCAATGAGCAGTTCTTC. Protein sequence: CASSRSSLNELAGGGNEQFF.